This TCR beta chain derives from a study of shared T cell receptors in the human thymus. Here immunoSEQ multiplex PCR was the method, and the copy in TCRdb shows in-frame clones only, minus some. The sample includes roughly 660,000 clones, more than 75% seen only once; the top ten take 0.0095% to 0.011%. These data were likewise used in another study, on human thymus T cells.

Sequences were obtained from thymocytes. The receptor was derived from a boy less than two years old with a congenital heart defect.

The CDR3 sequence is CASSWTGGHGYTF. In DNA, the CDR3 is TGTGCCAGCAGTTGGACAGGGGGGCATGGCTACACCTTC. The chain employs TRBV27 and TRBJ1-2, with 10 bases fitting TRBD1. CDR3 length equals 13 residues. Looked up from germline, CDR1 is MNHEY and CDR2 is SMNVEV (reference sequence). V trimming: 4 bases; J trimming: 6 bases; junction bases outside the gene matches: 2.